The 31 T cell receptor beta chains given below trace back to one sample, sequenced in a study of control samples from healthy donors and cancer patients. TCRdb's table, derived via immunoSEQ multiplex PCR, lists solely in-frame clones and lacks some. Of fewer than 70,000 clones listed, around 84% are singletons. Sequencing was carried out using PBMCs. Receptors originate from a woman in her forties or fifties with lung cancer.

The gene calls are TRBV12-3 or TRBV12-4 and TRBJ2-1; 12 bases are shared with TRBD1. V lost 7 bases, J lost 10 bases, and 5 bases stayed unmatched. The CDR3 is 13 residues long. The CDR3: CASTRDRGREQFF. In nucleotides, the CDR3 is TGTGCCAGCACAAGGGACAGGGGGCGGGAGCAGTTCTTC.

CDR3 residues: CAWSVRRGNGGELFF. The DNA for the CDR3 is TGTGCCTGGAGTGTACGCAGGGGGAATGGCGGGGAGCTGTTTTTT. The rearrangement links TRBV30 to TRBJ2-2, with 7 bases lining up with TRBD1. Germline V CDR1 and CDR2: GTSNPN, SVGIG (reference sequence). J was trimmed by 7 bases and V by 0 bases; bases with no gene match: 8. The CDR3 sequence is 15 residues long.

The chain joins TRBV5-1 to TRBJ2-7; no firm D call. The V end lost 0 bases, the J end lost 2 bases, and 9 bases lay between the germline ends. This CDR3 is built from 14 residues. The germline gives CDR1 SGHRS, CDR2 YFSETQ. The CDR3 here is CASSLESQTYEQYF. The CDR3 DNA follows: TGCGCCAGCAGCTTGGAATCCCAGACCTACGAGCAGTACTTC.

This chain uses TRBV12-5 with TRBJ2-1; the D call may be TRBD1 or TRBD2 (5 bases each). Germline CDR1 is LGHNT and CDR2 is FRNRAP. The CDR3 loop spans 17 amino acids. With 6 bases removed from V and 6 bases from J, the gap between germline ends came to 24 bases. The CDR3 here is CASGKRGRESGGNEQFF. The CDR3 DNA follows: TGTGCTAGTGGAAAACGGGGCAGGGAGTCAGGAGGCAATGAGCAGTTCTTC.

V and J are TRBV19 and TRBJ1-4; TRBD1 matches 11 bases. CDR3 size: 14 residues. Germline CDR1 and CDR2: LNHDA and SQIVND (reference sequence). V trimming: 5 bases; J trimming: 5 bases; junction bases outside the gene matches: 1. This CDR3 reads CASSRDRGNEKLFF. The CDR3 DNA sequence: TGTGCCAGTAGTCGGGACAGGGGGAATGAAAAACTGTTTTTT.

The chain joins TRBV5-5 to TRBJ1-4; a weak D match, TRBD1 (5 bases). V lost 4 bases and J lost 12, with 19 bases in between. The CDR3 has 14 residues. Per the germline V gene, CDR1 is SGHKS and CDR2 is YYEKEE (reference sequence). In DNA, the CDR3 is TGTGCCAGCAGCCCCAAGGGGTACCCTGTGGAACTGTTTTTT. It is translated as CASSPKGYPVELFF.

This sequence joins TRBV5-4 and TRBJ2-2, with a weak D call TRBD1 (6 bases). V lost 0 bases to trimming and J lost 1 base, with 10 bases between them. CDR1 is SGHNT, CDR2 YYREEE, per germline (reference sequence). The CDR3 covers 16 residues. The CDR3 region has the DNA TGTGCCAGCAGCTTGGAACAGGGTGGGAACACCGGGGAGCTGTTTTTT. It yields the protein CASSLEQGGNTGELFF.

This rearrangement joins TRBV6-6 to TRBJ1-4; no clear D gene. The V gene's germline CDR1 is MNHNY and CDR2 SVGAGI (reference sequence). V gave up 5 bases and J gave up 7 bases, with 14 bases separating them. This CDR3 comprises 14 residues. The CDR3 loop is CASSPFGGPEKLFF. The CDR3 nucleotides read TGTGCCAGCAGTCCCTTTGGAGGGCCTGAAAAACTGTTTTTT.

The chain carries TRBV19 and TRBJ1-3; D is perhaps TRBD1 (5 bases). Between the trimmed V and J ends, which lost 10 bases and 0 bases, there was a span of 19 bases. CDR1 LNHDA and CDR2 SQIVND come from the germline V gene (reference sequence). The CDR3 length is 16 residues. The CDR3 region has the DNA TGTGCCACCCAAGAATACCCAGGGTTCTCTGGAAACACCATATATTTT. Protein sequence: CATQEYPGFSGNTIYF.

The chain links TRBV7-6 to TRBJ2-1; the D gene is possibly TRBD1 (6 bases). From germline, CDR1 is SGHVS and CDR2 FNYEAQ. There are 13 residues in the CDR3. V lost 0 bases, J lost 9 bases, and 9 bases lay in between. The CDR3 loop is CASSLAQGIEQFF. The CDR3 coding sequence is TGTGCCAGCAGCTTAGCCCAGGGGATTGAGCAGTTCTTC.

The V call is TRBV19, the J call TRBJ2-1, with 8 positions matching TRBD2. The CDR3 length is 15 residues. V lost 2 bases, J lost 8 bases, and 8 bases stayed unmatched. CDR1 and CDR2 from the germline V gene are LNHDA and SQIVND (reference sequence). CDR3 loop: CASSIRASGRDEQFF. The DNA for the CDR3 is TGTGCCAGTAGTATAAGGGCTAGCGGGCGGGATGAGCAGTTCTTC.

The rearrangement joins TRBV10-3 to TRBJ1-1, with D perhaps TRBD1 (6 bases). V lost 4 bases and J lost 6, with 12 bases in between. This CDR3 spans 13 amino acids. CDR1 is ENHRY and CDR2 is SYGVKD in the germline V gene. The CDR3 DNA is TGTGCCATCAGTGGAGGGGGAGACGCTGAAGCTTTCTTT. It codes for CAISGGGDAEAFF.

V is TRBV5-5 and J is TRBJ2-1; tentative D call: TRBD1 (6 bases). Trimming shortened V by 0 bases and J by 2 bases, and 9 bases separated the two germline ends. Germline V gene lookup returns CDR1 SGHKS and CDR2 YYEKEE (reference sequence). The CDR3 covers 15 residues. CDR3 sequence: CASSLDRAPYNEQFF. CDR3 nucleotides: TGTGCCAGCAGCTTGGACAGGGCTCCCTACAATGAGCAGTTCTTC.

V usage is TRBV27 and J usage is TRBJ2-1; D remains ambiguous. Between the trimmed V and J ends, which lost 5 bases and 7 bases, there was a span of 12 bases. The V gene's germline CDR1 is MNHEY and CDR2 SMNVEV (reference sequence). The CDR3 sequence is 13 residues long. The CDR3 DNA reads TGTGCCAGCAGTCCAATGGAAGGGAATGAGCAGTTCTTC. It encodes CASSPMEGNEQFF.

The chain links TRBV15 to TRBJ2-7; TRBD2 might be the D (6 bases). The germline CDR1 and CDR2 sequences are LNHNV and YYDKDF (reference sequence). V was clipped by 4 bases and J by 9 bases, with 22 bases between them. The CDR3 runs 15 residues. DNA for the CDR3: TGTGCCACCAGCAATTCCGGGAGCCCTACGACGGGGCAGTACTTC. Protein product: CATSNSGSPTTGQYF.

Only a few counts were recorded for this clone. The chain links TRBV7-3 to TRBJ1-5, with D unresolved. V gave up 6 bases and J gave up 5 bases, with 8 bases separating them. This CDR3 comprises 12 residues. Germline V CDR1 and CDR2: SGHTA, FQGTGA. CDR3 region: CASRLGYQPQHF. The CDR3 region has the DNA TGTGCCAGCAGACTGGGGTATCAGCCCCAGCATTTT.

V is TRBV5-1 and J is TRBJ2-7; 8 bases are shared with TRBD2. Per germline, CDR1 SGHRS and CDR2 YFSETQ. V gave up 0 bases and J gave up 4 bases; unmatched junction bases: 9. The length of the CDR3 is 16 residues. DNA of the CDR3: TGCGCCAGCAGCTTGGGGGCTAGCGGGCCCTCGTACGAGCAGTACTTC. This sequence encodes CASSLGASGPSYEQYF.

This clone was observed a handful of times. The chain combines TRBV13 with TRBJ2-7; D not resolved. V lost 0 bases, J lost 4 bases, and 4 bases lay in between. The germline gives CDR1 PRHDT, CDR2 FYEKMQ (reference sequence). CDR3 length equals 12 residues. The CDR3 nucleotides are TGTGCCAGCAGCTTAGGGGGATACGAGCAGTACTTC. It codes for CASSLGGYEQYF.

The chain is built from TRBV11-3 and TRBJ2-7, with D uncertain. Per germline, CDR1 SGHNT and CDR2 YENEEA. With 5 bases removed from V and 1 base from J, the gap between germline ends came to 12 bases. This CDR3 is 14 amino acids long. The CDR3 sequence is CASSGPKPSYEQYF. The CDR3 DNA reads TGTGCCAGCAGCGGCCCAAAGCCATCCTACGAGCAGTACTTC. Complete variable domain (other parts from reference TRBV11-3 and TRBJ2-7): EAGVVQSPRYKIIEKKQPVAFWCNPISGHNTLYWYLQNLGQGPELLIRYENEEAVDDSQLPKDRFSAERLKGVDSTLKIQPAELGDSAVYLCASSGPKPSYEQYFGPGTRLTVT.

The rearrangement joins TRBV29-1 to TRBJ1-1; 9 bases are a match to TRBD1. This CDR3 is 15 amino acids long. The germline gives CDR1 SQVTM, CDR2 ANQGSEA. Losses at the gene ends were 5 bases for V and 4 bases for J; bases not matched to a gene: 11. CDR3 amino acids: CSVLDRGKDGTEAFF. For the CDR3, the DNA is TGCAGCGTTCTAGACAGGGGGAAGGACGGCACTGAAGCTTTCTTT.

DNA for the CDR3: TGTGCCAGCAGCTTAGGCGTAGGAGTGAACTATGGCTACACCTTC. It codes for CASSLGVGVNYGYTF. The chain employs TRBV7-9 and TRBJ1-2; D unclear. In germline, CDR1 is SEHNR, CDR2 FQNEAQ (reference sequence). Trimming removed 1 base from V and 2 bases from J, with 11 bases in between. The CDR3 contains 15 residues.

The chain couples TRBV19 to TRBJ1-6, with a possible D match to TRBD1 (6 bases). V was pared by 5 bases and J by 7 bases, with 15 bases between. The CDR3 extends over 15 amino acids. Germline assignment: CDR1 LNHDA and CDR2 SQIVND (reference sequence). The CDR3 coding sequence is TGTGCCAGTAGTTCCTGGACAGAGTTCAATTCACCCCTCCACTTT. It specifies CASSSWTEFNSPLHF.

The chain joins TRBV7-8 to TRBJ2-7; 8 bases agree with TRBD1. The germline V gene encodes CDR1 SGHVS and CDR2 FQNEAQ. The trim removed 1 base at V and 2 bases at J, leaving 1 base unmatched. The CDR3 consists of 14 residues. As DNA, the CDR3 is TGTGCCAGCAGCTTAGTACAGGGGGCCTACGAGCAGTACTTC. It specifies CASSLVQGAYEQYF.

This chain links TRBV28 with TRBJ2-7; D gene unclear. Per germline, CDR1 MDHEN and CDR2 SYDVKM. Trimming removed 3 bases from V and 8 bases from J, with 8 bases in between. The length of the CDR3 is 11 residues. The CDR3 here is CASSLKVQQYF. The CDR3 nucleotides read TGTGCCAGCAGTTTGAAGGTACAGCAGTACTTC.

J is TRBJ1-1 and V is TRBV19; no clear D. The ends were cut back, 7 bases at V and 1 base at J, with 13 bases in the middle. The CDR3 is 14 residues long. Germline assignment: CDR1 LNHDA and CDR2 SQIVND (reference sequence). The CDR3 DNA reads TGTGCCAGTAAGGAACACTGGGGGAACACTGAAGCTTTCTTT. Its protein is CASKEHWGNTEAFF.

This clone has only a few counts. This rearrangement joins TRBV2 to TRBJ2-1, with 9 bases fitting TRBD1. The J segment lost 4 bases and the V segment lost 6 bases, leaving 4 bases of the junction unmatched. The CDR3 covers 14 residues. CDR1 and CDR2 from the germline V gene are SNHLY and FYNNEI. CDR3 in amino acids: CASSAGTGYNEQFF. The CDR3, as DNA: TGTGCCAGCAGCGCCGGGACAGGGTACAATGAGCAGTTCTTC.

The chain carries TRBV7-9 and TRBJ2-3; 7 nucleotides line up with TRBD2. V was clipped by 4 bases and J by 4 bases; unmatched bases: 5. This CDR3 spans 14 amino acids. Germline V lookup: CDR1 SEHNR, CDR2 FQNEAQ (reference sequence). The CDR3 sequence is CASSSSGGADTQYF. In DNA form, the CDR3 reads TGTGCCAGCAGCTCGTCGGGGGGAGCAGATACGCAGTATTTT.

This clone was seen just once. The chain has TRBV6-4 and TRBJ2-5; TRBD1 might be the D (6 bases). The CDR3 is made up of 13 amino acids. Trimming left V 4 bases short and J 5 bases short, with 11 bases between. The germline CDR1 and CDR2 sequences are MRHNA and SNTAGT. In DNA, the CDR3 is TGTGCCAGCAGTGGACACAGGGAGGAGACCCAGTACTTC. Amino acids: CASSGHREETQYF.

CDR3 in amino acids: CASSVSGQGVQETQYF. CDR3 sequence (DNA): TGTGCCAGCAGCGTATCCGGACAGGGGGTTCAAGAGACCCAGTACTTC. The V and J genes are TRBV9 and TRBJ2-5, with 10 bases aligning to TRBD1. V gave up 1 base and J gave up 2 bases; unmatched junction bases: 5. This CDR3 comprises 16 residues. The germline V gene encodes CDR1 SGDLS and CDR2 YYNGEE.

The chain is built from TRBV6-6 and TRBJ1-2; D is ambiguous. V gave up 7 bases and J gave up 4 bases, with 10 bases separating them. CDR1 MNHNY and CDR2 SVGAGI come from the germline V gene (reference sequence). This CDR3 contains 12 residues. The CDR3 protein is CASTNGIYGYTF. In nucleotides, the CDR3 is TGTGCCAGCACCAATGGGATCTATGGCTACACCTTC.

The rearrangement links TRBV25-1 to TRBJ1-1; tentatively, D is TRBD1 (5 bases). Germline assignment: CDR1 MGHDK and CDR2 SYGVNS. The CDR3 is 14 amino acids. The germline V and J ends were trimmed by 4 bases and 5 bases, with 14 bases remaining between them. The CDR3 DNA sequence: TGTGCCAGCAGTGTACGGGAGAGGGGAACTGAAGCTTTCTTT. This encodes CASSVRERGTEAFF.